The present TCR beta chain was sequenced within a study of T cell responses to AZD1222 COVID-19 vaccine (dated by TCRdb to 2020 to 2022). Background on the whole study: AZD1222 recipients whose second dose came at about 4 weeks and those whose second dose came at about 12 weeks were combined into one group, since spike-specific TCR depth and breadth did not differ between the two schedules. TCR sequencing covered 230 to 250 trial participants: roughly 200 given two doses of AZD1222 and about 26 given two doses of MenACWY control vaccine. Enrollment into the trials was organized by age into subgroups of 18-55, 56-69 and 70-plus years, and those subgroups contained approximately 160, 26 and 62 TCR-sequenced participants, respectively.

In light of the paper, this sample's time point label describes: baseline before first vaccination. Vaccinee samples were obtained from the UK trials COV001 and COV002, which included a single-blind randomized controlled phase 2/3 trial of AZD1222 (ChAdOx1 nCoV-19) in healthy adults. Trial participant PBMC samples were collected at day 0 and day 28 after the second dose for TCRbeta chain sequencing. Concerning this clone: The clone's antigen remains unknown. No clone much larger than this one lies a single base away; base qualities are absent.

The CDR3 regions of human TCRbeta chains were subjected to immunosequencing. As for how the authors treated the data: TCRs in the repertoires were compared against a reference library of SARS-CoV-2-specific TCRs that had been generated with the MIRA antigen-specificity platform. Breadth meant the fraction of unique TCRs that were SARS-CoV-2-associated, whereas depth meant the fraction of total T cells that were SARS-CoV-2-associated. Using the MIRA data, each spike-specific TCR was mapped to the spike region that the TCR reacts to and placed in a CD4 or CD8 class. Log10-transformed breadth and depth values were compared by one-way ANOVA with Sidak's multiple comparisons tests. This immuneACCESS table, as held by TCRdb, lists in-frame sequences with V and J called but not all clones. Of the missing ones, under half trace to an unresolved V gene in checked studies; the others have no known cause. Clone size and V and J calls were adopted from that table, with D and trimming inferred from the DNA. In this sample the table shows approximately 150,000 clones, 70% to 90% of which occur a single time. The top ten hold 4.5% to 6.5% of the sample.

Looking up the germline V gene (reference sequence) yields CDR1 MNHNY and CDR2 SVGAGI. The junction shows trimming of 7 bases on V and 1 base on J, and the gene matches do not reach 8 bases of it. Spanning cysteine to phenylalanine, the CDR3 consists of 16 amino acids. Only the CDR3 region is kept as DNA, spanning 48 bases read in frame from base 1. Results and caveats for the whole study, not just this receptor: Spike-specific TCR breadth and depth rose significantly after two AZD1222 doses compared with day 0 and with MenACWY recipients. Participants were mostly white British, with more females than males. The authors suggested clonal diversity may have been underestimated. Epitopes outside the regions mutated in the B.1.351 and B.1.1.7 variants were reportedly recognized by nearly half of the unique spike-specific TCRs. No day 14 peak-response samples were available, so repertoires were characterized only after the peak T cell response. Only a handful of AZD1222 recipients were SARS-CoV-2 seropositive at baseline, limiting conclusions about previously exposed vaccinees. The 56-69-year group was small, and its depth increase did not reach significance, likely because of low power. Vaccine-associated CD4 TCRs spanned the whole spike protein, with dominant responses in regions 160-218 and 743-854.

The receptor chain draws on TRBV6-6 and TRBJ1-1, with TRBD1 matching 11 junction bases. The sequenced sample was peripheral blood, obtained on day 0 of AZD1222 vaccination. This clonotype was sampled from an adult in good health. The DNA is as follows: TGTGCCAGCACCAGGGACAGGGGGGCCCAGAACACTGAAGCTTTCTTT. Its protein reads: CASTRDRGAQNTEAFF.